This TCR beta chain comes out of a study of shared clonotypes between healthy human individuals. Whole-study context: A couple of female and a few male donors aged 18 to 49 were enrolled.

Germline V gene sequence: CDR1 SNHLY, CDR2 FYNNEI. The ends were cut back, 1 base at V and 1 base at J, with 8 bases in the middle. This CDR3 spans 14 amino acids. Source study methods: Filtering differed because ImmunoSEQ produced junction-only sequences that carried no quality scores. The protocol was immunoSEQ multiplex PCR, while the TCRdb copy is restricted to in-frame clones and leaves out a portion. Clonal size and the V and J genes are those of that table, whereas D and trimming came from the DNA. The sample has over 1.4 million clones, roughly 96% seen once. The chain uses TRBV2 and TRBJ2-7; no definite D call. The origin of this receptor is a man between 25 and 39 years old in good health. Sequenced input: naive CD4+ T cells sorted from blood. Stated subset: CD45RA+ positively selected. CDR3: CASSEVAGSYEQYF. DNA for the CDR3: TGTGCCAGCAGTGAAGTGGCAGGTTCCTACGAGCAGTACTTC.